This T cell receptor beta chain was sequenced for a study of cytomegalovirus exposure and HLA in healthy donors. Measured with immunoSEQ multiplex PCR; TCRdb has only the in-frame clones, and not every one. The data contain tens of thousands of clones, more than 75% of them singletons. Germline V gives CDR1 PRHDT, CDR2 FYEKMQ (reference sequence). The CDR3 covers 13 residues. Germline trimming cut 4 bases from V and 8 bases from J; bases unmatched to any gene: 4. The donors were part of the 120-subject validation cohort, which stood apart from the roughly 640-subject first cohort. The sequence was collected from a man aged 25-40 years in good health and CMV-seronegative. This chain links TRBV13 with TRBJ1-5, with 8 bases that match TRBD1. Sequencing was done on a sample of PBMCs. The CDR3 DNA follows: TGTGCCAGCAGCTCCGGACAGGGAAAGCCCCAGCATTTT. Translation: CASSSGQGKPQHF.